The following is a T cell receptor (beta chain) sequence with its context. Germline V CDR1 and CDR2: DFQATT, SNEGSKA (reference sequence). The CDR3 extends over 15 amino acids. This entry comes from a study of monozygotic twins with inflammatory bowel disease. TCRdb reprocessed the 5' RACE reads; each CDR3 protein has one entry and no DNA is given. This table lists 150,000 to 200,000 distinct CDR3 sequences. Source material: blood. The chain employs TRBV20-1 and TRBJ2-7; TCRdb returns TRBD2, unconfirmable since there is no DNA. The receptor was isolated from a human donor with ulcerative colitis or Crohn's disease, or a healthy co-twin of an affected twin (not recorded which). The CDR3 sequence is CSARDWREETGEQYF.